These 21 T cell receptor beta chains came from one sample sequenced in a study of blood T cell repertoires in COVID-19. Assay used: immunoSEQ multiplex PCR; TCRdb lists only in-frame clones, some missing. This table has roughly 59,000 clones, around 79% appearing once. Material: peripheral blood. The source of these receptors is a human donor in a cohort sampled during active COVID-19.

The chain carries TRBV6-5 and TRBJ2-5; tentative D call: TRBD1 (6 bases). V gave up 4 bases and J gave up 2 bases, with 11 bases separating them. This CDR3 region has 14 residues. Germline V CDR1 and CDR2: MNHEY, SVGAGI. CDR3 coding DNA: TGTGCCAGCAGTTTCGCAGGGGCGCAAGAGACCCAGTACTTC. It specifies CASSFAGAQETQYF.

The rearrangement joins TRBV15 to TRBJ2-7; 8 positions match TRBD2. V lost 0 bases, J lost 3 bases, and 10 bases stayed unmatched. Germline assignment: CDR1 LNHNV and CDR2 YYDKDF (reference sequence). The CDR3 loop spans 17 amino acids. CDR3 DNA: TGTGCCACCAGCAGAGATGGACTACGGCTAGCGGGCTACGAGCAGTACTTC. As protein: CATSRDGLRLAGYEQYF.

This clone appeared a few times. The chain recombines TRBV28 with TRBJ1-2; no firm D call. The CDR3 has 11 residues. Per the germline V gene, CDR1 is MDHEN and CDR2 is SYDVKM. V dropped 2 bases and J dropped 14 bases, with 12 bases sitting between them. CDR3 coding DNA: TGTGCCAGCAGTTTAAGAGGTTTTAGAACCTTC. It translates to CASSLRGFRTF.

The chain carries TRBV30 and TRBJ1-5; 9 bases line up with TRBD1. CDR3 length equals 14 residues. Germline CDR1 reads GTSNPN; CDR2 reads SVGIG (reference sequence). The trim removed 4 bases at V and 9 bases at J, leaving 10 bases unmatched. The CDR3 sequence is CAWTLDRGEGPQHF. The CDR3 DNA follows: TGTGCCTGGACCTTGGACAGGGGAGAGGGGCCCCAGCATTTT. The whole variable domain, filled in from reference TRBV30 and TRBJ1-5, reads SQTIHQWPATLVQPVGSPLSLECTVEGTSNPNLYWYRQAAGRGLQLLFYSVGIGQISSEVPQNLSASRPQDRQFILSSKKLLLSDSGFYLCAWTLDRGEGPQHFGDGTRLSIL.

The V gene is TRBV15, the J gene TRBJ2-7; a weak D match, TRBD2 (6 bases). Germline assignment: CDR1 LNHNV and CDR2 YYDKDF (reference sequence). The CDR3 loop spans 13 amino acids. Trimming took 0 bases from V and 6 from J, leaving 9 bases between them. CDR3 loop: CATSRDPGGEQYF. The CDR3 bases are TGTGCCACCAGCAGAGATCCCGGGGGCGAGCAGTACTTC.

The chain carries TRBV12-3 or TRBV12-4 and TRBJ1-2; possible D gene TRBD1, 6 bases. With 6 bases removed from V and 2 bases from J, the gap between germline ends came to 10 bases. This CDR3 region has 13 residues. CDR3 protein: CASSRQENYGYTF. CDR3 sequence (DNA): TGTGCCAGCAGCCGACAGGAGAACTATGGCTACACCTTC.

This clone was seen only once. The chain couples TRBV5-1 to TRBJ2-7; 14 positions match TRBD2. V was clipped by 4 bases and J by 3 bases; unmatched bases: 12. CDR3 length: 18 amino acids. Per germline, CDR1 SGHRS and CDR2 YFSETQ. CDR3 protein: CASSLTAGLAGVSYEQYF. CDR3 DNA sequence: TGCGCCAGCAGCCTGACCGCGGGACTAGCGGGAGTAAGCTACGAGCAGTACTTC.

V and J are TRBV7-2 and TRBJ2-3, with TRBD2 matching over 8 bases. The V gene's germline CDR1 is SGHTA and CDR2 FQGNSA. The CDR3 length is 17 residues. The V segment lost 1 base and the J segment 2 bases; nucleotides outside the gene matches: 8. As DNA, the CDR3 is TGTGCCAGCAGCTTAGGCCTGCGGGAGGTGCCCACAGATACGCAGTATTTT. Translated: CASSLGLREVPTDTQYF.

This clone is a singleton in its sample. The rearrangement joins TRBV5-6 to TRBJ2-7; 10 bases match TRBD1. V trimming: 4 bases; J trimming: 5 bases; junction bases outside the gene matches: 12. The CDR3 consists of 16 residues. The V gene's germline CDR1 is SGHDT and CDR2 YYEEEE. This CDR3 is CASSRSNPGQGHEQYF. The CDR3 bases are TGTGCCAGCAGCCGGTCTAATCCGGGACAGGGGCACGAGCAGTACTTC.

This rearrangement joins TRBV15 to TRBJ1-4; D unclear. V lost 5 bases, J lost 5 bases, and 12 bases lay in between. Germline V CDR1 and CDR2: LNHNV, YYDKDF (reference sequence). The CDR3 has 14 amino acids. Written as DNA, the CDR3 is TGTGCCACCAGCTACCGGGATCTCAATGAAAAACTGTTTTTT. This codes for CATSYRDLNEKLFF.

The sample holds a few counts of this clone. This rearrangement joins TRBV24-1 to TRBJ2-3; D uncertain. The CDR3 extends over 14 amino acids. From germline, CDR1 is KGHDR and CDR2 SFDVKD. V was cut by 3 bases and J by 0 bases, with 6 bases left in between. As DNA, the CDR3 is TGTGCCACCAGTGATAGAGTTAGCACAGATACGCAGTATTTT. Amino acids: CATSDRVSTDTQYF.

The gene calls are TRBV11-2 and TRBJ2-2, with 13 bases aligning to TRBD2. Losses at the gene ends were 2 bases for V and 7 bases for J; bases not matched to a gene: 4. CDR1 SGHAT and CDR2 FQNNGV come from the germline V gene. This CDR3 has 16 amino acids. The CDR3 sequence is CASSLQLAGGYGELFF. In DNA form, the CDR3 reads TGTGCCAGCAGCTTACAACTAGCGGGAGGGTACGGGGAGCTGTTTTTT. The full variable domain, rest sourced from reference TRBV11-2 and TRBJ2-2, is EAGVAQSPRYKIIEKRQSVAFWCNPISGHATLYWYQQILGQGPKLLIQFQNNGVVDDSQLPKDRFSAERLKGVDSTLKIQPAKLEDSAVYLCASSLQLAGGYGELFFGEGSRLTVL.

The gene calls are TRBV29-1 and TRBJ2-3; TRBD1 might be the D (5 bases). The CDR3 contains 11 residues. Trimming cost V 3 bases and J 9 bases, with 10 bases left between them. Germline V lookup: CDR1 SQVTM, CDR2 ANQGSEA. Here the CDR3 DNA reads TGCAGCGTTGAGGCCAGGGCGACGCAGTATTTT. Translated: CSVEARATQYF.

In this sample, this clone turned up once. One junction end disagrees with the germline gene, perhaps due to a read error. The gene calls are TRBV5-4 and TRBJ2-5; 15 bases are a match to TRBD2. Germline CDR1 is SGHNT and CDR2 is YYREEE (reference sequence). The CDR3 runs to 14 residues. CDR3 DNA: TGTGCCAGCAGGTTGGGAGGGACTAGCGGGAGGTCGCACTTC. Its translation: CASRLGGTSGRSHF. Full variable domain (missing parts from reference TRBV5-4 and TRBJ2-5): ETGVTQSPTHLIKTRGQQVTLRCSSQSGHNTVSWYQQALGQGPQFIFQYYREEENGRGNFPPRFSGLQFPNYSSELNVNALELDDSALYLCASRLGGTSGRSHFGPGTRLLVL.

The CDR3 DNA sequence: TGTGCCACCAGCAGAGGCGGGCTAGCGGGAGGCCACGAGCAGTACTTC. This codes for CATSRGGLAGGHEQYF. The chain employs TRBV15 and TRBJ2-7; 11 bases are a match to TRBD2. This CDR3 is built from 16 residues. Germline CDR1 is LNHNV and CDR2 is YYDKDF (reference sequence). Unmatched junction bases numbered 7, after V lost 1 base and J lost 5 bases.

CDR3: CASSAGTGYNQPQHF. The CDR3 nucleotides are TGTGCCAGCTCAGCCGGGACAGGGTACAATCAGCCCCAGCATTTT. This rearrangement joins TRBV18 to TRBJ1-5; 9 bases match TRBD1. V dropped 5 bases and J dropped 3; count of bases not matched to a gene: 5. Germline assignment: CDR1 KGHSH and CDR2 LQKENI. The CDR3 is 15 residues long.

The rearrangement links TRBV7-8 to TRBJ1-5; unclear D gene. The CDR3 has 16 residues. The germline V gene has CDR1 SGHVS and CDR2 FQNEAQ. Trimming removed 0 bases from V and 1 base from J, with 10 bases in between. CDR3 amino acids: CASSLAPGVSNQPQHF. Here the CDR3 DNA reads TGTGCCAGCAGCTTAGCCCCCGGGGTCAGCAATCAGCCCCAGCATTTT.

This clone was found once. The chain combines TRBV7-9 with TRBJ2-5; D is tentatively TRBD1 or TRBD2 (7 bases each). Deletions cut 7 bases from V and 5 bases from J, with 14 bases between. Germline V lookup: CDR1 SEHNR, CDR2 FQNEAQ (reference sequence). The CDR3 is 13 residues long. The CDR3 DNA reads as TGTGCCAGCACAGGGGGGGCAGGGGAGACCCAGTACTTC. Amino acid sequence: CASTGGAGETQYF.

J is TRBJ2-3 and V is TRBV7-2, with TRBD2 matching 10 bases. Germline loops: CDR1 SGHTA, CDR2 FQGNSA. J gave up 3 bases and V 1 base, and 1 base lay outside the gene matches. The length of the CDR3 is 15 residues. The CDR3 DNA sequence: TGTGCCAGCAGCTTAGGGACTAGCGGAACAGATACGCAGTATTTT. Amino acid sequence: CASSLGTSGTDTQYF. The whole variable domain, remainder taken from reference TRBV7-2 and TRBJ2-3, is GAGVSQSPSNKVTEKGKDVELRCDPISGHTALYWYRQSLGQGLEFLIYFQGNSAPDKSGLPSDRFSAERTGGSVSTLTIQRTQQEDSAVYLCASSLGTSGTDTQYFGPGTRLTVL.

This sequence joins TRBV7-8 and TRBJ2-1; 14 positions match TRBD2. Germline V gives CDR1 SGHVS, CDR2 FQNEAQ. Losses at the gene ends were 4 bases for V and 9 bases for J; bases not matched to a gene: 8. This CDR3 is 16 amino acids long. In DNA form, the CDR3 reads TGTGCCAGCAGCTCCGGGACTAGCGGGAGCACGGGTGAGCAGTTCTTC. Encoded protein: CASSSGTSGSTGEQFF.

V usage is TRBV19 and J usage is TRBJ2-5; 7 positions match TRBD2. This CDR3 contains 15 residues. From germline, CDR1 is LNHDA and CDR2 SQIVND (reference sequence). J gave up 2 bases and V 6 bases, and 9 bases lay outside the gene matches. CDR3: CASSPTSSTQETQYF. CDR3 in DNA: TGTGCCAGTAGCCCGACTAGCTCTACACAAGAGACCCAGTACTTC.